This entry lists 29 T cell receptor beta chains sequenced from one sample in a study of beta chain features in type 1 diabetes. Every bit of the isolated RNA underwent reverse transcription, so sequencing read expressed TCRB transcripts. Sequencing was performed with immunoSEQ multiplex PCR; in TCRdb, only in-frame clones are kept and a portion is missing. The sample includes roughly 450,000 clones, about an eighth seen only once; the top ten take over 0.035%. The sample comprised naive CD4+ T cells from blood. These receptors were obtained from a woman under 30 in good health.

This chain links TRBV5-6 with TRBJ2-2; 7 bases line up with TRBD2. CDR3 length: 15 amino acids. The germline gives CDR1 SGHDT, CDR2 YYEEEE. The V segment lost 2 bases and the J segment 3 bases; nucleotides outside the gene matches: 4. Written as DNA, the CDR3 is TGTGCCAGCAGCTTTGCTAGCGGTTACACCGGGGAGCTGTTTTTT. Residues: CASSFASGYTGELFF.

This clone has only a few counts. This rearrangement joins TRBV11-3 to TRBJ2-1; tentatively, D is TRBD1 (5 bases). V gave up 1 base and J gave up 7 bases, with 17 bases separating them. This CDR3 is built from 16 residues. Germline lookup yields CDR1 SGHNT and CDR2 YENEEA. Here the CDR3 DNA reads TGTGCCAGCAGCTTAGGACGGGCAGGGAAGGGGAATGAGCAGTTCTTC. Its translation is CASSLGRAGKGNEQFF.

This chain links TRBV7-2 with TRBJ2-1; D is unresolved. The CDR3 consists of 14 residues. Trimming pared 4 bases from V and 6 bases from J, leaving 13 bases between. CDR1 is SGHTA, CDR2 FQGNSA, per germline. In nucleotides, the CDR3 is TGTGCCAGCAGCTCCCCGGGCCCCGGCAATGAGCAGTTCTTC. This gives the protein CASSSPGPGNEQFF.

In this sample, this clone turned up a few times. The chain uses TRBV25-1 and TRBJ2-2, with D uncertain. Looked up from germline, CDR1 is MGHDK and CDR2 is SYGVNS. V lost 1 base, J lost 1 base, and 7 bases lay in between. The CDR3 runs 15 residues. CDR3 DNA: TGTGCCAGCAGTGAATCTCTAGGGAACACCGGGGAGCTGTTTTTT. It specifies CASSESLGNTGELFF.

This clone was detected a few times. The V call is TRBV7-2, the J call TRBJ2-7, with 10 bases lining up with TRBD1. The CDR3 spans 15 residues. V lost 4 bases, J lost 7 bases, and 10 bases stayed unmatched. Germline V CDR1 and CDR2: SGHTA, FQGNSA. The CDR3 reads CASSSRQGAFGEQYF. CDR3 bases: TGTGCCAGCAGCTCCCGACAGGGGGCATTTGGGGAGCAGTACTTC.

V usage is TRBV9 and J usage is TRBJ2-2; D may be TRBD1 (6 bases). The V gene's germline CDR1 is SGDLS and CDR2 YYNGEE. Trimming shortened V by 0 bases and J by 0 bases, and 9 bases separated the two germline ends. The length of the CDR3 is 16 residues. The CDR3 reads CASSVETGTNTGELFF. DNA for the CDR3: TGTGCCAGCAGCGTAGAAACAGGGACGAACACCGGGGAGCTGTTTTTT.

Worth noting for this clone: The same CDR3 arises from other DNA sequences in this sample as well. J is TRBJ2-3 and V is TRBV6-5; TRBD1 matches 11 bases. The V and J ends lost 5 bases and 5 bases, in that order; junction bases with no gene match: 3. This CDR3 spans 14 amino acids. The germline V gene encodes CDR1 MNHEY and CDR2 SVGAGI. For the CDR3, the DNA is TGTGCCAGCAGTCTGGACAGGGGGCGAGATACGCAGTATTTT. Residues: CASSLDRGRDTQYF.

This clone occurred a few times. The rearrangement uses TRBV7-2 and TRBJ2-2; no clear D. The V end was cut by 2 bases, the J end by 11 bases, with 12 bases between. The CDR3 is 13 residues long. Germline CDR1 reads SGHTA; CDR2 reads FQGNSA. CDR3 region: CASSLKGQTELFF. In nucleotides, the CDR3 is TGTGCCAGCAGCTTAAAGGGCCAAACAGAGCTGTTTTTT.

This clone was picked up a small number of times. The genes are TRBV11-2 and TRBJ2-1; 7 nucleotides match TRBD2. V lost 5 bases to trimming and J lost 4 bases; unmatched junction nucleotides: 8. CDR3 length: 15 amino acids. Germline V gene data show CDR1 as SGHAT and CDR2 as FQNNGV. DNA for the CDR3: TGTGCCAGCAGCAGTAACGGGGGGACTTACAATGAGCAGTTCTTC. This encodes CASSSNGGTYNEQFF.

This chain joins TRBV5-1 and TRBJ2-3, with 10 bases fitting TRBD2. The CDR3 contains 17 residues. The germline CDR1 and CDR2 sequences are SGHRS and YFSETQ. Unmatched junction bases numbered 10, after V lost 2 bases and J lost 4 bases. The CDR3 DNA is TGCGCCAGCAGCTTTAGACTAGCGGGCACAAATCCAGATACGCAGTATTTT. Protein sequence: CASSFRLAGTNPDTQYF.

V is TRBV28 and J is TRBJ2-5, with 12 bases lining up with TRBD2. With 7 bases clipped from V and 2 bases from J, the junction kept 11 bases outside the gene matches. CDR1 and CDR2 from the germline V gene are MDHEN and SYDVKM. The CDR3 has 17 residues. The CDR3 reads CASTPPASGRGQETQYF. DNA for the CDR3: TGTGCCAGCACACCACCGGCTAGCGGGAGGGGGCAAGAGACCCAGTACTTC.

This clone was seen more than once but under ten times. The chain uses TRBV7-2 and TRBJ2-3; D might be TRBD2 (7 bases). CDR1 is SGHTA and CDR2 is FQGNSA in the germline V gene. V shed 5 bases and J shed 4 bases, with 22 bases lying between them. The CDR3 is 17 amino acids. In DNA form, the CDR3 reads TGTGCCAGCAGCGCCCGCCCGCGGGGGCGTTCTGCAGATACGCAGTATTTT. This sequence encodes CASSARPRGRSADTQYF.

A word on this clone: This sample includes further DNA sequences coding for the same CDR3. The V gene is TRBV7-2, the J gene TRBJ1-1; D remains unclear. V was clipped by 1 base and J by 1 base, with 7 bases between them. CDR1 and CDR2 (germline): SGHTA, FQGNSA. The CDR3 covers 14 residues. CDR3: CASSLVPGNTEAFF. The DNA for the CDR3 is TGTGCCAGCAGCTTAGTTCCGGGGAACACTGAAGCTTTCTTT. The variable domain in full, with the rest retrieved from reference TRBV7-2 and TRBJ1-1, is GAGVSQSPSNKVTEKGKDVELRCDPISGHTALYWYRQSLGQGLEFLIYFQGNSAPDKSGLPSDRFSAERTGGSVSTLTIQRTQQEDSAVYLCASSLVPGNTEAFFGQGTRLTVV.

In this sample, this clone turned up a few times. J is TRBJ1-2 and V is TRBV10-3; D is unresolved. V was trimmed by 0 bases and J by 3 bases, leaving 8 bases between them. This CDR3 contains 14 residues. The germline V gene encodes CDR1 ENHRY and CDR2 SYGVKD. Here the CDR3 reads CAISESPGYYGYTF. CDR3 coding DNA: TGTGCCATCAGTGAGTCACCGGGATACTATGGCTACACCTTC.

The rearrangement joins TRBV6-1 to TRBJ2-1; D is unresolved. Trimming left V 2 bases short and J 3 bases short, with 8 bases between. The germline gives CDR1 MNHNS, CDR2 SASEGT. CDR3 length: 14 amino acids. In DNA form, the CDR3 reads TGTGCCAGCAGTGAAATCGCCGGCTACAATGAGCAGTTCTTC. Translating gives CASSEIAGYNEQFF.

This clone was detected a few times. The chain employs TRBV25-1 and TRBJ2-3; no reliable D call. Germline loops: CDR1 MGHDK, CDR2 SYGVNS. This CDR3 region has 13 residues. Trimming stripped 2 bases from V and 2 bases from J, with 5 bases between. The CDR3 DNA reads TGTGCCAGCAGTGAAACCTACACAGATACGCAGTATTTT. It encodes CASSETYTDTQYF. The full variable domain, in which reference TRBV25-1 and TRBJ2-3 provide the parts outside the CDR3, is EADIYQTPRYLVIGTGKKITLECSQTMGHDKMYWYQQDPGMELHLIHYSYGVNSTEKGDLSSESTVSRIRTEHFPLTLESARPSHTSQYLCASSETYTDTQYFGPGTRLTVL.

The rearrangement joins TRBV11-2 to TRBJ2-7; TRBD2 matches at 11 bases. Germline V lookup: CDR1 SGHAT, CDR2 FQNNGV. This CDR3 is 17 amino acids long. J lost 12 bases, V lost 2 bases, and 18 bases had no gene match. This CDR3 reads CASSLLAGGAGILDAYF. The CDR3 nucleotides are TGTGCCAGCAGCTTACTAGCGGGAGGAGCAGGGATCCTCGACGCGTACTTC.

The chain recombines TRBV13 with TRBJ2-7; TRBD2 matches 12 bases. CDR1 is PRHDT, CDR2 FYEKMQ, per germline (reference sequence). There are 16 residues in the CDR3. The J segment lost 2 bases and the V segment lost 5 bases, leaving 7 bases of the junction unmatched. The CDR3 sequence is CASSAGTSGRTYEQYF. Here the CDR3 DNA reads TGTGCCAGCAGCGCGGGAACTAGCGGGAGGACCTACGAGCAGTACTTC.

The J gene is TRBJ1-2, the V gene TRBV7-9; tentative D call: TRBD1 (5 bases). The CDR3 contains 16 residues. Trimming took off 3 bases at V and 7 bases at J, with 21 bases between the two ends. Per the germline V gene, CDR1 is SEHNR and CDR2 is FQNEAQ (reference sequence). The CDR3 sequence: CASSFGSGTRLGGYTF. The CDR3 region has the DNA TGTGCCAGCAGCTTCGGGTCTGGGACGAGACTGGGTGGCTACACCTTC.

This clone has at least ten counts. The same CDR3 is also encoded by other DNA sequences in this sample. This rearrangement joins TRBV30 to TRBJ1-3; D is unclear. Between the trimmed V and J ends, which lost 3 bases and 6 bases, there was a span of 15 bases. From germline, CDR1 is GTSNPN and CDR2 SVGIG (reference sequence). The CDR3 length is 14 residues. The chain's CDR3 is CAWRPGSGVNTIYF. The CDR3 DNA reads as TGTGCCTGGAGGCCTGGTTCAGGAGTAAACACCATATATTTT.

In this sample, this clone turned up a few times. The chain uses TRBV29-1 and TRBJ2-7, with 9 bases identical to TRBD1. V dropped 6 bases and J dropped 6; count of bases not matched to a gene: 12. The length of the CDR3 is 14 residues. Per germline, CDR1 SQVTM and CDR2 ANQGSEA. In DNA form, the CDR3 reads TGCAGCGTAGATACACAGGGGGCCTTGAGCGAGCAGTACTTC. This encodes CSVDTQGALSEQYF.

This chain joins TRBV15 and TRBJ2-3, with 10 nucleotides matching TRBD2. CDR3 size: 17 residues. V trimming: 4 bases; J trimming: 0 bases; junction bases outside the gene matches: 7. The germline gives CDR1 LNHNV, CDR2 YYDKDF (reference sequence). The CDR3 is CATSIGLAELSTDTQYF. CDR3 sequence (DNA): TGTGCCACCAGCATCGGACTAGCGGAGCTTAGCACAGATACGCAGTATTTT.

There are a few counts of this clone. The genes are TRBV15 and TRBJ2-7, with D uncertain. The V gene lost 1 base and the J gene lost 6 bases, with 13 bases spanning the gap. Germline CDR1 is LNHNV and CDR2 is YYDKDF (reference sequence). CDR3 length: 14 amino acids. In DNA form, the CDR3 reads TGTGCCACCAGCAGAGCAGTGCCGCCCTTCGAGCAGTACTTC. It encodes CATSRAVPPFEQYF.

The chain combines TRBV19 with TRBJ2-1, with D unclear. Germline CDR1 LNHDA, CDR2 SQIVND (reference sequence). The CDR3 length is 14 residues. With 0 bases removed from V and 8 bases from J, the gap between germline ends came to 11 bases. The CDR3 nucleotides are TGTGCCAGTAGTATAGAGGCCCTTGTTCATGAGCAGTTCTTC. Translating gives CASSIEALVHEQFF. The whole variable domain, filled in from reference TRBV19 and TRBJ2-1, reads DGGITQSPKYLFRKEGQNVTLSCEQNLNHDAMYWYRQDPGQGLRLIYYSQIVNDFQKGDIAEGYSVSREKKESFPLTVTSAQKNPTAFYLCASSIEALVHEQFFGPGTRLTVL.

V is TRBV18 and J is TRBJ2-1, with TRBD2 matching 7 bases. V dropped 3 bases and J dropped 15; count of bases not matched to a gene: 20. The CDR3 runs 16 residues. Germline V gene lookup returns CDR1 KGHSH and CDR2 LQKENI. Here the CDR3 DNA reads TGTGCCAGCTCACCTCCTAGTTCAACAGGCGGGGGAGTAGTGTTCTTC. Its translation is CASSPPSSTGGGVVFF.

On this clone: At one end, the junction sequence differs from germline, possibly due to a read error. This sample includes further DNA sequences coding for the same CDR3. The chain recombines TRBV15 with TRBJ2-1; possible D gene TRBD2, 5 bases. CDR1 and CDR2 from the germline V gene are LNHNV and YYDKDF (reference sequence). The CDR3 length is 17 residues. CDR3 in amino acids: CATSRAGSPVSYNEQFF. The CDR3, as DNA: TGTGCCACCAGCAGGGCGGGTAGTCCGGTCTCCTACAATGAACAGTTCTTC.

Only a few counts were recorded for this clone. The chain combines TRBV25-1 with TRBJ2-5; 9 nucleotides agree with TRBD1. Per germline, CDR1 MGHDK and CDR2 SYGVNS. With 6 bases clipped from V and 5 bases from J, the junction kept 7 bases outside the gene matches. The CDR3 spans 14 residues. CDR3 sequence (DNA): TGTGCCAGCAGATTTACAGGGGGCGGCGAGACCCAGTACTTC. Amino acids: CASRFTGGGETQYF.

This rearrangement joins TRBV7-9 to TRBJ1-6; 10 nucleotides match TRBD1. The germline V gene has CDR1 SEHNR and CDR2 FQNEAQ (reference sequence). The CDR3 consists of 16 residues. The V segment lost 5 bases and the J segment 6 bases; nucleotides outside the gene matches: 7. In nucleotides, the CDR3 is TGTGCCAGCAGCGCAAGGACAGGGGGTCGTAATTCACCCCTCCACTTT. Protein sequence: CASSARTGGRNSPLHF.

This sequence joins TRBV28 and TRBJ2-7; D possibly matches TRBD1 or TRBD2 (5 bases each). CDR1 and CDR2 (germline): MDHEN, SYDVKM. Trimming cost V 6 bases and J 6 bases, with 15 bases left between them. There are 13 residues in the CDR3. This CDR3 is CASSQDLGTEQYV. In DNA, the CDR3 is TGTGCCAGCAGCCAGGACCTAGGGACCGAGCAGTACGTC.